What follows are 17 T cell receptor beta chains derived from one specimen sequenced in a study of patients and donors after allogeneic stem cell transplantation. TCRdb reanalysed the RT-PCR reads using MiXCR and keeps one entry per CDR3 protein. The table includes about 110,000 distinct CDR3 sequences, around 35% detected once. The sample was blood, either unsorted or a sorted T cell fraction (not recorded which). The receptors shown here come from a human donor who was either an allogeneic HSCT recipient or a stem cell or donor lymphocyte infusion donor (not recorded which). It is not recorded whose cells these are; they may come from a transplant donor.

The sample holds a few counts of this clonotype. This chain links TRBV20-1 with TRBJ2-3; D is possibly TRBD1 or TRBD2 (5 bases each). CDR3 length: 13 residues. CDR1 DFQATT and CDR2 SNEGSKA come from the germline V gene (reference sequence). Trimming shortened V by 1 base and J by 6 bases, and 11 bases separated the two germline ends. The CDR3 nucleotides read TGCAGTGCTAGAGTTCCAGGGACGGATACGCAGTATTTT. It is translated as CSARVPGTDTQYF.

V gene TRBV14 combines with J gene TRBJ2-2; tentative D call: TRBD2 (6 bases). The germline V and J ends were trimmed by 4 bases and 0 bases, with 12 bases remaining between them. The CDR3 runs 16 residues. Germline CDR1 reads SGHDN; CDR2 reads FVKESK. CDR3 loop: CASSLTLASNTGELFF. The CDR3 DNA is TGTGCCAGCAGCCTCACTCTAGCGTCGAACACCGGGGAGCTGTTTTTT.

This clonotype was observed once. CDR3 nucleotides: TGTGCCAGCAGCCGCACGCCGGACAGGGGTTCCTACAATGAGCAGTTCTTC. Protein sequence: CASSRTPDRGSYNEQFF. This chain connects TRBV7-9 to TRBJ2-1; 9 bases match TRBD1. V lost 5 bases to trimming and J lost 1 base; unmatched junction nucleotides: 9. The germline V gene encodes CDR1 SEHNR and CDR2 FQNEAQ (reference sequence). This CDR3 comprises 17 residues.

In its sample, this clonotype was seen a few times. This chain connects TRBV28 to TRBJ1-1; D unresolved. This CDR3 comprises 11 residues. V was pared by 5 bases and J by 6 bases, with 7 bases between. Germline loops: CDR1 MDHEN, CDR2 SYDVKM. The chain's CDR3 is CASSGQAEAFF. CDR3 nucleotide sequence: TGTGCCAGCAGTGGGCAGGCTGAAGCTTTCTTT.

The chain uses TRBV29-1 and TRBJ2-1; possibly TRBD1 for D (6 bases). The V end was cut by 4 bases, the J end by 6 bases, with 10 bases between. Per the germline V gene, CDR1 is SQVTM and CDR2 is ANQGSEA. The CDR3 is made up of 12 amino acids. Here the CDR3 reads CSVGGQINEQFF. As DNA, the CDR3 is TGCAGCGTTGGGGGGCAGATCAATGAGCAGTTCTTC.

CDR3 loop: CASSQDRVGTRGNEQFF. As DNA, the CDR3 is TGCGCCAGCAGCCAAGACCGGGTCGGGACTAGAGGCAATGAGCAGTTCTTC. The chain uses TRBV4-3 and TRBJ2-1, with 8 nucleotides matching TRBD2. The CDR3 is 17 residues long. Per the germline V gene, CDR1 is LGHNA and CDR2 is YSLEER. V shed 0 bases, J shed 6 bases, and the junction held 10 bases outside the gene matches.

The chain employs TRBV28 and TRBJ2-7; 7 nucleotides agree with TRBD1. Germline CDR1 is MDHEN and CDR2 is SYDVKM. V was clipped by 4 bases and J by 7 bases; unmatched bases: 13. The CDR3 is 15 amino acids. This chain's CDR3 is CASSSRLRGLGEQYF. The CDR3 nucleotides read TGTGCCAGCAGTTCCCGTTTAAGGGGGCTGGGAGAGCAGTACTTC.

This clonotype was found a few times. This chain joins TRBV29-1 and TRBJ1-2, with D uncertain. The CDR3 spans 13 residues. Germline values: CDR1 SQVTM, CDR2 ANQGSEA. V gave up 5 bases and J gave up 8 bases, with 18 bases separating them. This CDR3 is CSVLSSWVWGYTF. For the CDR3, the DNA is TGCAGCGTTTTATCCTCGTGGGTTTGGGGCTACACCTTC.

This sequence joins TRBV6-2 or TRBV6-3 and TRBJ2-1; perhaps TRBD2 as D (5 bases). V shed 2 bases and J shed 5 bases, with 19 bases lying between them. CDR3 length: 17 amino acids. CDR1 and CDR2 from the germline V gene are MNHEY and SVGEGT. The CDR3 sequence is CASSYPPGWRVDNEQFF. The DNA of the CDR3 is TGTGCCAGCAGTTACCCTCCGGGGTGGCGCGTGGACAATGAGCAGTTCTTC.

The rearrangement joins TRBV7-9 to TRBJ1-5, with D possibly being TRBD1 (5 bases). The CDR3 spans 16 residues. The V gene's germline CDR1 is SEHNR and CDR2 FQNEAQ (reference sequence). With 1 base removed from V and 1 base from J, the gap between germline ends came to 11 bases. In DNA form, the CDR3 reads TGTGCCAGCAGCTTAGGGCAGGGAGGAAGCAATCAGCCCCAGCATTTT. As protein: CASSLGQGGSNQPQHF.

This clonotype was counted only a few times. J is TRBJ1-3 and V is TRBV20-1; D is unresolved. This CDR3 comprises 14 residues. V lost 0 bases, J lost 4 bases, and 10 bases lay in between. Per the germline V gene, CDR1 is DFQATT and CDR2 is SNEGSKA (reference sequence). As DNA, the CDR3 is TGCAGTGCTAGAGATCATGCAATAGGAAACACCATATATTTT. It specifies CSARDHAIGNTIYF.

This clonotype has only a few counts. The rearrangement links TRBV5-1 to TRBJ1-1; 8 nucleotides match TRBD1. There are 15 residues in the CDR3. Germline V gene data show CDR1 as SGHRS and CDR2 as YFSETQ. V shed 2 bases, J shed 2 bases, and the junction held 5 bases outside the gene matches. The CDR3 spells CASSLPGGVNTEAFF. DNA for the CDR3: TGCGCCAGCAGCTTACCAGGGGGCGTTAACACTGAAGCTTTCTTT.

The chain carries TRBV10-3 and TRBJ1-5; TRBD1 might be the D (6 bases). The CDR3 is 14 residues long. Between the trimmed V and J ends, which lost 2 bases and 6 bases, there was a span of 11 bases. Germline CDR1 reads ENHRY; CDR2 reads SYGVKD. The CDR3 is CAISERQGSQPQHF. CDR3 DNA sequence: TGTGCCATCAGTGAGCGGCAGGGGAGTCAGCCCCAGCATTTT.

This clonotype was found a few times. This chain uses TRBV4-2 with TRBJ1-4, with D unresolved. The CDR3 runs to 15 residues. Germline lookup yields CDR1 LGHNA and CDR2 YNFKEQ. V was shortened by 1 base and J by 1 base, with 7 bases between the two germline ends. The CDR3 is CASSQVGQTNEKLFF. The CDR3 coding sequence is TGTGCCAGCAGCCAAGTAGGCCAAACTAATGAAAAACTGTTTTTT.

The rearrangement links TRBV5-1 to TRBJ1-6; 8 bases map to TRBD1. This CDR3 has 15 amino acids. The germline gives CDR1 SGHRS, CDR2 YFSETQ. Trimming took 2 bases from V and 4 from J; bases not matched to a gene: 2. CDR3 bases: TGCGCCAGCAGCTTCGGACAGGGTTATAATTCACCCCTCCACTTT. It encodes CASSFGQGYNSPLHF.

There are a few counts of this clonotype. The J gene is TRBJ1-6, the V gene TRBV7-2; D gene unclear. V dropped 5 bases and J dropped 10 bases, with 12 bases sitting between them. Germline CDR1 and CDR2: SGHTA and FQGNSA. The CDR3 length is 13 residues. CDR3: CASSLDGGSPLHF. CDR3 nucleotides: TGTGCCAGCAGCCTGGACGGCGGATCACCCCTCCACTTT.

The gene calls are TRBV19 and TRBJ2-1, with D hard to call. Germline-derived CDR1 and CDR2 are LNHDA and SQIVND (reference sequence). V lost 5 bases and J 5 bases, leaving 13 bases between the germline ends. The CDR3 extends over 14 amino acids. The CDR3 region is CASSWGRLNNEQFF. CDR3 nucleotides: TGTGCCAGTAGTTGGGGAAGACTGAACAATGAGCAGTTCTTC.